The sequence of this T cell receptor (beta chain) was determined in a study of shared clonotypes between healthy human individuals. Healthy adults negative for HIV, lacking recent acute infections or vaccinations, served as donors. Trimming cost V 6 bases and J 8 bases, with 19 bases left between them. The CDR3 runs to 15 residues. Germline-derived CDR1 and CDR2 are MNHEY and SVGAGI. This table comes from immunoSEQ multiplex PCR, and its TCRdb copy is limited to in-frame clones, with some not included. The sample yields 600,000 to 800,000 clones, 55% to 75% seen once. The receptor comes from a woman aged 30 to 39 in good health. The chain employs TRBV6-5 and TRBJ1-4; the D is unclear. The sequencing sample was made of memory CD4+ T cells sorted from blood. Subset: CD45RA-negative fraction. CDR3 in amino acids: CASSFDITGREKLFF. CDR3 coding DNA: TGTGCCAGCAGCTTCGACATTACTGGTCGGGAAAAACTGTTTTTT.